Listed here are 21 T cell receptor beta chains from one sample, sequenced in a study of T cell responses to AZD1222 COVID-19 vaccine. Here immunoSEQ multiplex PCR was the method, and the copy in TCRdb shows in-frame clones only, minus some. Of 100,000 to 150,000 clones in the sample, over 75% were seen once. This sample comprised peripheral blood, obtained on day 0 of AZD1222 vaccination. The receptors were gathered from an adult in good health.

In its sample, this clone was seen once. The chain uses TRBV5-5 and TRBJ2-5, with D uncertain. V shed 2 bases and J shed 5 bases, with 13 bases lying between them. The V gene's germline CDR1 is SGHKS and CDR2 YYEKEE (reference sequence). This CDR3 has 14 amino acids. The CDR3 region is CASSFGGVGETQYF. The CDR3 DNA is TGTGCCAGCAGCTTTGGTGGGGTAGGGGAGACCCAGTACTTC.

This chain links TRBV18 with TRBJ1-3, with TRBD1 identical over 8 bases. Germline trimming cut 1 base from V and 4 bases from J; bases unmatched to any gene: 3. CDR1 is KGHSH and CDR2 is LQKENI in the germline V gene. The CDR3 spans 15 residues. The CDR3 spells CASSPQTGAGNTIYF. The CDR3, as DNA: TGTGCCAGCTCACCACAGACAGGGGCCGGAAACACCATATATTTT.

V and J are TRBV11-2 and TRBJ1-1; 12 positions agree with TRBD1. The CDR3 has 16 residues. The germline CDR1 and CDR2 sequences are SGHAT and FQNNGV. J gave up 5 bases and V 3 bases, and 7 bases lay outside the gene matches. The CDR3 is CASSFTGTGGLTEAFF. CDR3 sequence (DNA): TGTGCCAGCAGCTTTACCGGGACAGGGGGCCTTACTGAAGCTTTCTTT.

This chain links TRBV9 with TRBJ1-1; no clear D gene. Germline V gene sequence: CDR1 SGDLS, CDR2 YYNGEE. Trimming removed 1 base at V and 1 base at J, with 5 bases between. This CDR3 comprises 13 residues. The CDR3, as DNA: TGTGCCAGCAGCGTACAAGAGAACACTGAAGCTTTCTTT. Amino acid sequence: CASSVQENTEAFF.

The chain uses TRBV6-5 and TRBJ1-1; D remains ambiguous. Per germline, CDR1 MNHEY and CDR2 SVGAGI. V lost 2 bases and J lost 3, with 7 bases in between. This CDR3 has 13 residues. CDR3 loop: CASSYLSHTEAFF. The CDR3 nucleotides are TGTGCCAGCAGTTACCTAAGTCACACTGAAGCTTTCTTT.

The chain is built from TRBV15 and TRBJ1-3; D unclear. V dropped 0 bases and J dropped 9 bases, with 12 bases sitting between them. CDR3 size: 14 residues. Per the germline V gene, CDR1 is LNHNV and CDR2 is YYDKDF (reference sequence). CDR3 nucleotide sequence: TGTGCCACCAGCAGAGATCGAGGGAAGGTCACCATATATTTT. Translation: CATSRDRGKVTIYF.

V usage is TRBV12-3 or TRBV12-4 and J usage is TRBJ2-5; D is unresolved. The CDR3 consists of 12 residues. The germline V and J ends were trimmed by 3 bases and 5 bases, with 7 bases remaining between them. DNA for the CDR3: TGTGCCAGCAGTTTCCGGAGTGAGACCCAGTACTTC. It encodes CASSFRSETQYF.

The CDR3 loop reads CASSSSGGAFYNEQFF. The CDR3 DNA follows: TGCGCCAGCAGCTCGAGCGGGGGGGCCTTCTACAATGAGCAGTTCTTC. V is TRBV5-1 and J is TRBJ2-1; TRBD2 agrees at 10 bases. J gave up 3 bases and V 3 bases, and 6 bases lay outside the gene matches. The CDR3 is made up of 16 amino acids. Germline CDR1 SGHRS, CDR2 YFSETQ.

The chain recombines TRBV11-2 with TRBJ1-1; 7 bases are a match to TRBD1. This CDR3 has 13 residues. The germline CDR1 and CDR2 sequences are SGHAT and FQNNGV. The V gene end was trimmed by 10 bases and the J gene end by 4 bases; junction bases not matched to a gene: 9. Written as DNA, the CDR3 is TGTGCCACTCAGGGGGGGATGGGCACTGAAGCTTTCTTT. Translating gives CATQGGMGTEAFF.

V usage is TRBV18 and J usage is TRBJ1-3; 8 bases align to TRBD1. This CDR3 comprises 17 residues. Germline V gene sequence: CDR1 KGHSH, CDR2 LQKENI. V dropped 3 bases and J dropped 0; count of bases not matched to a gene: 7. CDR3: CASSPGQGRASGNTIYF. The CDR3 DNA reads TGTGCCAGCTCACCCGGACAGGGAAGGGCCTCTGGAAACACCATATATTTT.

The chain carries TRBV9 and TRBJ2-3, with D possibly being TRBD1 (6 bases). Trimming cost V 7 bases and J 0 bases, with 9 bases left between them. The germline V gene has CDR1 SGDLS and CDR2 YYNGEE. The CDR3 is 13 amino acids. CDR3 in amino acids: CASGGRSTDTQYF. CDR3 in DNA: TGTGCCAGCGGGGGCCGTAGCACAGATACGCAGTATTTT. Looking up the rest from reference TRBV9 and TRBJ2-3 gives the full variable domain: DSGVTQTPKHLITATGQRVTLRCSPRSGDLSVYWYQQSLDQGLQFLIQYYNGEERAKGNILERFSAQQFPDLHSELNLSSLELGDSALYFCASGGRSTDTQYFGPGTRLTVL.

The CDR3 protein is CASNTNTEAFF. In nucleotides, the CDR3 is TGTGCCAGCAACACGAACACTGAAGCTTTCTTT. The chain couples TRBV19 to TRBJ1-1; the D is unclear. The CDR3 extends over 11 amino acids. Germline V gene lookup returns CDR1 LNHDA and CDR2 SQIVND (reference sequence). Between the trimmed V and J ends, which lost 9 bases and 1 base, there was a span of 6 bases.

The gene calls are TRBV7-9 and TRBJ2-2; D is unresolved. Germline CDR1 is SEHNR and CDR2 is FQNEAQ (reference sequence). V lost 6 bases, J lost 1 base, and 9 bases lay in between. The length of the CDR3 is 14 residues. The CDR3 nucleotides read TGTGCCAGCAGGGCGGACCTGAACACCGGGGAGCTGTTTTTT. Translation: CASRADLNTGELFF.

This chain uses TRBV10-2 with TRBJ2-7, with TRBD1 matching over 9 bases. The CDR3 is made up of 15 amino acids. CDR1 and CDR2 from the germline V gene are WSHSY and SAAADI. V shed 3 bases and J 2 bases; nucleotides not matched to a gene: 5. CDR3: CASSEPGQGAYEQYF. The DNA for the CDR3 is TGCGCCAGCAGTGAACCGGGACAGGGTGCCTACGAGCAGTACTTC.

The chain joins TRBV11-1 to TRBJ2-1, with unresolved D. There are 14 residues in the CDR3. Between the trimmed V and J ends, which lost 5 bases and 2 bases, there was a span of 10 bases. Germline CDR1 reads SGHAT; CDR2 reads FQDESV (reference sequence). Written as DNA, the CDR3 is TGTGCCAGCAGCCAAGGGCCCCCCTACAATGAGCAGTTCTTC. This translates into CASSQGPPYNEQFF.

This clone appeared a single time. The V gene is TRBV3-1 (or the pseudogene TRBV3-2), the J gene TRBJ2-7, with 8 bases lining up with TRBD1. CDR1 and CDR2 (germline): LGHDT, YNNKEL (reference sequence). The CDR3 is 15 residues long. The V segment lost 1 base and the J segment 7 bases; nucleotides outside the gene matches: 9. DNA for the CDR3: TGTGCCAGCAGCCAAGCGAATCAGGGGGCGCGGGAGCAGTACTTC. Its protein product is CASSQANQGAREQYF.

Comment on this clone: The germline gene is not matched at one end of the junction; a read error may be the cause. The V gene is TRBV2, the J gene TRBJ1-2, with 8 bases identical to TRBD1. This CDR3 is 14 amino acids long. CDR1 is SNHLY and CDR2 is FYNNEI in the germline V gene. The CDR3 is CASREGGTGQGYTF. CDR3 coding DNA: TGTGCCAGCAGGGAAGGAGGGACAGGACAGGGCTACACCTTC. The full variable domain, completed using reference TRBV2 and TRBJ1-2, is EPEVTQTPSHQVTQMGQEVILRCVPISNHLYFYWYRQILGQKVEFLVSFYNNEISEKSEIFDDQFSVERPDGSNFTLKIRSTKLEDSAMYFCASREGGTGQGYTFGSGTRLTVV.

The J gene is TRBJ1-2, the V gene TRBV28, with D possibly matching TRBD1 (6 bases). In germline, CDR1 is MDHEN, CDR2 SYDVKM. Trimming took 6 bases from V and 7 from J, leaving 21 bases between them. The CDR3 length is 15 residues. The CDR3 spells CASRTPQGTGSGYTF. CDR3 DNA: TGTGCCAGCAGGACACCACAGGGAACAGGGAGTGGCTACACCTTC.

This clone was seen a single time. The chain is built from TRBV11-3 and TRBJ2-2, with D possibly being TRBD1 (6 bases). The V gene lost 5 bases and the J gene lost 5 bases, with 12 bases spanning the gap. CDR1 is SGHNT and CDR2 is YENEEA in the germline V gene. CDR3 length: 14 amino acids. DNA of the CDR3: TGTGCCAGCAGCCTTGTGAGGGGGACCGGGGAGCTGTTTTTT. Its protein product is CASSLVRGTGELFF. The full variable domain, with the rest looked up from reference TRBV11-3 and TRBJ2-2, is EAGVVQSPRYKIIEKKQPVAFWCNPISGHNTLYWYLQNLGQGPELLIRYENEEAVDDSQLPKDRFSAERLKGVDSTLKIQPAELGDSAVYLCASSLVRGTGELFFGEGSRLTVL.

On this clone itself: The sample contains more than one DNA sequence encoding this CDR3. The chain is built from TRBV12-3 or TRBV12-4 and TRBJ1-1, with a tentative D call TRBD1 (6 bases). The V end lost 4 bases, the J end lost 3 bases, and 9 bases lay between the germline ends. The CDR3 runs 13 residues. The chain's CDR3 is CASSSQGDTEAFF. The CDR3 region has the DNA TGTGCCAGCAGTTCACAGGGCGACACTGAAGCTTTCTTT.

CDR3 nucleotides: TGTGCCAGCAGTTTATCGACACAGGGTATCAATACGCAGTATTTT. Amino acid sequence: CASSLSTQGINTQYF. The genes are TRBV27 and TRBJ2-3, with D perhaps TRBD1 (6 bases). The CDR3 extends over 15 amino acids. Germline assignment: CDR1 MNHEY and CDR2 SMNVEV (reference sequence). With 0 bases removed from V and 7 bases from J, the gap between germline ends came to 14 bases.